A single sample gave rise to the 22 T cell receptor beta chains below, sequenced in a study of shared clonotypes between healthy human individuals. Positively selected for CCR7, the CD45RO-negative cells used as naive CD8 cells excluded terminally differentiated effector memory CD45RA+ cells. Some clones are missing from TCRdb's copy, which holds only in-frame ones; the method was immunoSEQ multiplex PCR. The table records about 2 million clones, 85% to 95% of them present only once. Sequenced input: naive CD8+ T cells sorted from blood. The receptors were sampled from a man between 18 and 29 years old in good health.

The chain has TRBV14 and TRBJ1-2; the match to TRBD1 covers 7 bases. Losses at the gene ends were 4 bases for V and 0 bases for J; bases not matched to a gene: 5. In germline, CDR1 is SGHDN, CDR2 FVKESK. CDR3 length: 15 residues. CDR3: CASSPWTGANYGYTF. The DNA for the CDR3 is TGTGCCAGCAGCCCCTGGACAGGCGCTAACTATGGCTACACCTTC.

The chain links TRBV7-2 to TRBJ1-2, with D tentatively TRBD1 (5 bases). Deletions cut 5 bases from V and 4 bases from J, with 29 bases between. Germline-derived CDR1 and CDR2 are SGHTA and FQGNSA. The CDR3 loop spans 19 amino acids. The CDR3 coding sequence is TGTGCCAGCAGCCCCGAAGCGACGGGGGAAGGAGTAGTAGGCTATGGCTACACCTTC. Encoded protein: CASSPEATGEGVVGYGYTF.

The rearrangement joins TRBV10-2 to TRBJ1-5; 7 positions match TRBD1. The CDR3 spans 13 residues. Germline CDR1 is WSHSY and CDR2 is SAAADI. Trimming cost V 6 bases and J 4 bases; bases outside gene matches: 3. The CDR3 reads CASSGQDNQPQHF. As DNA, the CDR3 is TGCGCCAGCAGCGGACAGGATAATCAGCCCCAGCATTTT.

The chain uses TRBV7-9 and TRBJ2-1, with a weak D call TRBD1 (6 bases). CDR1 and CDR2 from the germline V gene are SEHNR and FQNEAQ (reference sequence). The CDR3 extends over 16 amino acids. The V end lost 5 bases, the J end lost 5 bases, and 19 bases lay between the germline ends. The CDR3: CASSPRVGTTHNEQFF. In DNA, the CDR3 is TGTGCCAGCAGCCCCAGGGTAGGGACAACTCACAATGAGCAGTTCTTC.

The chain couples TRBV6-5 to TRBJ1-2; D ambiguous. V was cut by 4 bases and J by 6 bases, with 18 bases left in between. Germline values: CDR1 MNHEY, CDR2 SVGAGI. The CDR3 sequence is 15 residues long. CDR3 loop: CASSFGEGKVHGYTF. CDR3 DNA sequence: TGTGCCAGCAGTTTCGGGGAAGGGAAGGTCCATGGCTACACCTTC.

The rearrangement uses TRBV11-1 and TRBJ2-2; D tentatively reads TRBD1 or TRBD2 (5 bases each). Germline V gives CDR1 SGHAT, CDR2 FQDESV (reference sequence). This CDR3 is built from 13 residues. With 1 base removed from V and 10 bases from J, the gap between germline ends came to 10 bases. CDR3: CASSLGEGPELFF. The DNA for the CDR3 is TGTGCCAGCAGCTTAGGAGAGGGACCGGAGCTGTTTTTT.

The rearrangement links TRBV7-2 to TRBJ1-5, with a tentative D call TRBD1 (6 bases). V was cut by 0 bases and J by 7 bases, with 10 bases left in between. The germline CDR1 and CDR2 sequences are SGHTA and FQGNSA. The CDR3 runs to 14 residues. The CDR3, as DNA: TGTGCCAGCAGCTTAGCCACAGGGAACCAGCCCCAGCATTTT. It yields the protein CASSLATGNQPQHF.

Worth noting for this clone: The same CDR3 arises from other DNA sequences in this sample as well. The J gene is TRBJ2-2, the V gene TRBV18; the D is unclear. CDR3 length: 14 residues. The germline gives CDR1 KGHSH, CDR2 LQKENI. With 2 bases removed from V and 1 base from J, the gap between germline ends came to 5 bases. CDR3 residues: CASSPKGNTGELFF. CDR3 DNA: TGTGCCAGCTCACCAAAGGGGAACACCGGGGAGCTGTTTTTT.

Here the CDR3 reads CASSYHREKGFSGSYEQYF. The CDR3 DNA reads as TGTGCCAGCAGTTACCACAGGGAGAAGGGGTTTAGCGGGTCATACGAGCAGTACTTC. This chain links TRBV6-7 with TRBJ2-7; maybe TRBD2 (7 bases). TRBV6-7 is assigned to the ORF class and has an uncertain function. Trimming shortened V by 2 bases and J by 4 bases, and 27 bases separated the two germline ends. This CDR3 has 19 residues.

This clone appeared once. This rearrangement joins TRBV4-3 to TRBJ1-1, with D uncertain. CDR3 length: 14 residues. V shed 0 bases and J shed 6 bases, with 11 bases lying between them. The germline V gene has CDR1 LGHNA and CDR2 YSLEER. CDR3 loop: CASSQDVLVPEAFF. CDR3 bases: TGCGCCAGCAGCCAAGACGTGTTAGTGCCTGAAGCTTTCTTT.

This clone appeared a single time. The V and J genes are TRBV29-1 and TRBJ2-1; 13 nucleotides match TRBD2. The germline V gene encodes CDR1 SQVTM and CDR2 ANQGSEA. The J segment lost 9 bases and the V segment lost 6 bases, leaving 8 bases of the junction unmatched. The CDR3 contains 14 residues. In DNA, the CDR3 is TGCAGCGTCGAGGGACTAGCGGGAATAGGTGAGCAGTTCTTC. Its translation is CSVEGLAGIGEQFF.

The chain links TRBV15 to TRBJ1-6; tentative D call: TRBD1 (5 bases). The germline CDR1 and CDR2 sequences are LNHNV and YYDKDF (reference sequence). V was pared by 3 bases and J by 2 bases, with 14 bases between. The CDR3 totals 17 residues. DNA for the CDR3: TGTGCCACCAGCAGGGACACCTTCCATCCCTATAATTCACCCCTCCACTTT. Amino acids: CATSRDTFHPYNSPLHF.

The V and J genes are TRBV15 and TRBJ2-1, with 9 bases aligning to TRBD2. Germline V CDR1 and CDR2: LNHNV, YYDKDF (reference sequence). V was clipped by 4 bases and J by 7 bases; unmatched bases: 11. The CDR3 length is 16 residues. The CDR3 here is CATSKWREGPRNEQFF. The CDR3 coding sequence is TGTGCCACCAGCAAGTGGCGGGAGGGCCCTCGGAATGAGCAGTTCTTC.

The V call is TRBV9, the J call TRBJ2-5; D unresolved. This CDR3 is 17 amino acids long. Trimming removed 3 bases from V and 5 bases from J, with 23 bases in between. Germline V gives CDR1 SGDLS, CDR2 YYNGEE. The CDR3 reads CASSGVSVSVGRETQYF. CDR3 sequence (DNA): TGTGCCAGCAGCGGGGTGAGCGTAAGCGTCGGGCGGGAGACCCAGTACTTC.

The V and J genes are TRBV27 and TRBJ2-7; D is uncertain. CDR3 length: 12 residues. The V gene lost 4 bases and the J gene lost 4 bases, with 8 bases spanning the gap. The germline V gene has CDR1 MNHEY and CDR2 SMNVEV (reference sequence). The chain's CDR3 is CASSWNGYEQYF. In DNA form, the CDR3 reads TGTGCCAGCAGTTGGAACGGGTACGAGCAGTACTTC.

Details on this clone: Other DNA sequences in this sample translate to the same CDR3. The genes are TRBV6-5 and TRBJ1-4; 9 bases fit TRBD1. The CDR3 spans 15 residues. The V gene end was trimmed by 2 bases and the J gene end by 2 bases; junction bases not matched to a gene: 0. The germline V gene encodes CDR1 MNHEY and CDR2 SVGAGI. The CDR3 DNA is TGTGCCAGCAGTTACACAGGGGGCACTAATGAAAAACTGTTTTTT. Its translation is CASSYTGGTNEKLFF.

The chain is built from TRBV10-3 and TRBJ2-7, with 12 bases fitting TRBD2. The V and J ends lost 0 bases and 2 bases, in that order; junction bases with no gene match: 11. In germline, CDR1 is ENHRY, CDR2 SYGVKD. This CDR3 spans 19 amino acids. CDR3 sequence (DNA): TGTGCCATCAGTGAGTCGGCTAGCGGGAGGGATAGAATTACCTACGAGCAGTACTTC. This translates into CAISESASGRDRITYEQYF.

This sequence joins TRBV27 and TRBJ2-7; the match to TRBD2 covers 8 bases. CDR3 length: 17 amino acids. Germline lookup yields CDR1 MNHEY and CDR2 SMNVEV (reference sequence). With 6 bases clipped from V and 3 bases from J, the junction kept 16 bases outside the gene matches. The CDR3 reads CASSPALLAALGYEQYF. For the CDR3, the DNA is TGTGCCAGCAGCCCGGCCCTACTAGCGGCCCTAGGCTACGAGCAGTACTTC.

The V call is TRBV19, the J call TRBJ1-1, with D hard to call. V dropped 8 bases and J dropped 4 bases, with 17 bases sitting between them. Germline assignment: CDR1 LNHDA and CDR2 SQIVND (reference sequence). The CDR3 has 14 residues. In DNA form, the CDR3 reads TGTGCCAGTGTGGAAGTCGAAGGTGTCACTGAAGCTTTCTTT. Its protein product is CASVEVEGVTEAFF.

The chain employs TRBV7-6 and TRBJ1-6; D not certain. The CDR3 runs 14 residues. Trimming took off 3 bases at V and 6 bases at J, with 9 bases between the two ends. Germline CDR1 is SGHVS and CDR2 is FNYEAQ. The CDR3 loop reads CASSFISLNSPLHF. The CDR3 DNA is TGTGCCAGCAGCTTCATCTCTCTTAATTCACCCCTCCACTTT.

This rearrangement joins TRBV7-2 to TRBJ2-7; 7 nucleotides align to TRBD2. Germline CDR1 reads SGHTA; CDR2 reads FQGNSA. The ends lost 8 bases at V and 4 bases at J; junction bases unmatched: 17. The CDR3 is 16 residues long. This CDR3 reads CASEAERAPGGYEQYF. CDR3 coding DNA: TGTGCCAGCGAAGCCGAGAGGGCTCCCGGGGGGTACGAGCAGTACTTC.

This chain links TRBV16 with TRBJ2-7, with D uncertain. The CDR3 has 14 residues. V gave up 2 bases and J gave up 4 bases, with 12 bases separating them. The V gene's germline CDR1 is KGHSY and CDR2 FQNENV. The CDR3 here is CASSQNLNGYEQYF. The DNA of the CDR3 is TGTGCCAGCAGCCAAAATTTAAACGGTTACGAGCAGTACTTC.